A selection of T cell receptor beta chains follows, all from one sample in a study of control samples from healthy donors and cancer patients. Sequenced by immunoSEQ multiplex PCR; TCRdb stores in-frame clones only, minus some. Of over 90,000 clones listed, about 91% are singletons. Sequenced material: blood. The receptors come from a woman between 18 and 30 years old in good health. Both conserved end residues are part of each CDR3. Fields, in order: clone size, J gene, D gene, V gene, CDR3 protein, CDR3 DNA. D genes are given only for firm matches. A row's size may be missing; if present it is once, few, many or a size class.

. | TRBJ2-5 | TRBD2 | TRBV24-1 | CATSDPSGTAGTQYF | TGTGCCACCAGTGACCCTAGCGGCACAGCTGGGACCCAGTACTTC
. | TRBJ1-3 | . | TRBV5-1 | CASSSTGLGNTIYF | TGCGCCAGCAGTTCTACAGGGTTGGGAAACACCATATATTTT
. | TRBJ1-2 | . | TRBV30 | CAWSTSKWGRGINYGYTF | TGTGCCTGGAGTACCTCGAAGTGGGGGAGGGGGATAAACTATGGCTACACCTTC
once | TRBJ2-7 | TRBD2 | TRBV4-1 | CASSQERGGFYEQYF | TGCGCCAGCAGCCAAGAGCGGGGGGGGTTCTACGAGCAGTACTTC
. | TRBJ2-2 | TRBD1 | TRBV19 | CASSLRDRAAGELFF | TGTGCCAGTAGTCTCCGGGACAGGGCTGCCGGGGAGCTGTTTTTT
once | TRBJ2-7 | TRBD2 | TRBV6-5 | CASSYLAGAHEQYF | TGTGCCAGCAGTTACCTCGCGGGAGCCCACGAGCAGTACTTC
. | TRBJ1-1 | . | TRBV5-4 | CASSPLVWGSEAFF | TGTGCCAGCAGCCCCCTTGTGTGGGGTTCTGAAGCTTTCTTT
. | TRBJ2-2 | TRBD2 | TRBV19 | CASTIAGGLNTGELFF | TGTGCCAGTACTATAGCGGGGGGGCTGAACACCGGGGAGCTGTTTTTT
once | TRBJ2-5 | . | TRBV5-6 | CASSVGSGRETQYF | TGTGCCAGCAGTGTCGGGTCCGGACGAGAGACCCAGTACTTC
. | TRBJ2-7 | . | TRBV7-2 | CASSLVGTLLGRCEQYF | TGTGCCAGCAGCTTAGTAGGGACTCTCCTGGGTAGGTGCGAGCAGTACTTC
. | TRBJ2-7 | . | TRBV7-2 | CASSLSLGVYEQYF | TGTGCCAGCAGCTTATCACTAGGAGTCTACGAGCAGTACTTC
. | TRBJ2-1 | . | TRBV24-1 | CATSDFGGPYNEQFF | TGTGCCACCAGTGATTTTGGGGGCCCCTACAATGAGCAGTTCTTC
once | TRBJ2-1 | TRBD2 | TRBV7-9 | CASSGRGLAGFWEQFF | TGTGCCAGCAGCGGGAGGGGGTTAGCGGGATTCTGGGAGCAGTTCTTC
. | TRBJ1-2 | . | TRBV4-1 | CASSQESGWYGYTF | TGCGCCAGCAGCCAAGAATCGGGTTGGTATGGCTACACCTTC
once | TRBJ1-1 | . | TRBV6-6 | CASSYPRRGLNTEAFF | TGTGCCAGCAGTTACCCCCGGAGAGGATTGAACACTGAAGCTTTCTTT
. | TRBJ1-2 | . | TRBV3-1/TRBV3-2 | CASSLLTGYGYTF | TGTGCCAGCAGCCTATTAACAGGGTATGGCTACACCTTC
few | TRBJ1-1 | . | TRBV10-3 | CAIRQGMNTEAFF | TGTGCCATCAGACAGGGCATGAACACTGAAGCTTTCTTT
. | TRBJ2-2 | . | TRBV30 | CAWSVEFGSGTGELFF | TGTGCCTGGAGTGTAGAGTTCGGGAGTGGTACCGGGGAGCTGTTTTTT
. | TRBJ2-5 | . | TRBV7-8 | CASSFKETRRSQYF | TGTGCCAGCAGCTTTAAGGAGACGAGGAGGTCCCAGTACTTC
. | TRBJ1-1 | . | TRBV29-1 | CSVDSGSNTEAFF | TGCAGCGTTGACTCAGGCTCGAACACTGAAGCTTTCTTT
. | TRBJ2-2 | . | TRBV7-6 | CASSPRRDTTGELFF | TGTGCCAGCAGCCCCCGCAGGGACACCACCGGGGAGCTGTTTTTT
few | TRBJ2-7 | . | TRBV29-1 | CSVMTLYYEQYF | TGCAGCGTTATGACCCTTTACTACGAGCAGTACTTC
. | TRBJ1-4 | . | TRBV20-1 | CSAPTRRKLFF | TGCAGTGCTCCCACTCGCCGAAAACTGTTTTTT
once | TRBJ2-3 | . | TRBV6-1 | CASSEAGAPNTQYF | TGTGCCAGCAGTGAAGCTGGGGCCCCCAATACGCAGTATTTT
. | TRBJ1-1 | TRBD1 | TRBV6-4 | CASSSTGRTEAFF | TGTGCCAGCAGTTCGACAGGGCGAACTGAAGCTTTCTTT
. | TRBJ2-1 | TRBD2 | TRBV30 | CAWSIAGTYNEQFF | TGTGCCTGGAGTATAGCGGGAACCTACAATGAGCAGTTCTTC
. | TRBJ2-5 | . | TRBV6-1 | CASSEWRGPLAQYF | TGTGCCAGCAGTGAGTGGCGGGGACCCTTGGCCCAGTACTTC
. | TRBJ2-2 | . | TRBV5-5 | CASSLEGVNGELFF | TGTGCCAGCAGCTTGGAAGGGGTCAACGGGGAGCTGTTTTTT
. | TRBJ2-5 | . | TRBV24-1 | CATSPPAGETQYF | TGTGCCACCAGTCCCCCGGCAGGAGAGACCCAGTACTTC
. | TRBJ2-2 | TRBD2 | TRBV6-5 | CATSTSGTGELFF | TGTGCCACCTCAACTAGCGGCACCGGGGAGCTGTTTTTT
. | TRBJ2-7 | . | TRBV5-1 | CASSLLGGASYEQYF | TGCGCCAGCAGCTTGCTCGGCGGGGCGTCCTACGAGCAGTACTTC
. | TRBJ1-1 | . | TRBV6-4 | CASSGYPGTEAFF | TGTGCCAGCAGTGGGTATCCCGGGACAGAAGCTTTCTTT
. | TRBJ2-7 | TRBD1 | TRBV5-1 | CASSLVGQGPYEQYF | TGCGCCAGCAGCTTGGTGGGACAGGGGCCCTACGAGCAGTACTTC
few | TRBJ2-7 | . | TRBV6-2/TRBV6-3 | CASSSSGLKQYF | TGTGCCAGCAGTTCCTCCGGACTCAAGCAGTACTTC
. | TRBJ1-2 | . | TRBV6-2/TRBV6-3 | CASSYSQLGYGYTF | TGTGCCAGCAGTTACTCACAACTAGGCTATGGCTACACCTTC
. | TRBJ2-1 | . | TRBV6-2/TRBV6-3 | CASSLRAGWEQFF | TGTGCCAGCAGTTTGAGGGCGGGATGGGAGCAGTTCTTC
once | TRBJ2-6 | TRBD1 | TRBV19 | CASSPTGQGRSGANVLTF | TGTGCCAGTAGCCCTACGGGACAGGGACGCTCTGGGGCCAACGTCCTGACTTTC
. | TRBJ1-5 | . | TRBV19 | CASSKGWQPQHF | TGTGCCAGTAGTAAGGGATGGCAGCCCCAGCATTTT
. | TRBJ2-1 | TRBD2 | TRBV5-8 | CASSLWEGIDEQFF | TGTGCCAGCAGCTTGTGGGAGGGTATCGATGAGCAGTTCTTC
. | TRBJ1-5 | . | TRBV24-1 | CATSDPNQPQHF | TGTGCCACCAGTGATCCCAATCAGCCCCAGCATTTT
. | TRBJ1-2 | . | TRBV4-3 | CASSQDEGGDGYTF | TGCGCCAGCAGCCAAGACGAGGGGGGGGATGGCTACACCTTC
. | TRBJ2-7 | . | TRBV6-5 | CASRSTGSSYEQYF | TGTGCCAGCAGATCAACAGGGAGCTCCTACGAGCAGTACTTC